These 26 T cell receptor beta chains were sequenced from one sample in a study of shared clonotypes between healthy human individuals. Assay used: immunoSEQ multiplex PCR; TCRdb lists only in-frame clones, some missing. Among a few million clones listed, about 92% were seen once. Sample: naive CD4+ T cells sorted from blood. The subset is: CD45RA+ positively selected. All receptors come from a man aged 18 to 30 in good health.

The V gene is TRBV19, the J gene TRBJ1-5, with 7 bases that match TRBD1. The ends lost 4 bases at V and 5 bases at J; junction bases unmatched: 8. Germline V lookup: CDR1 LNHDA, CDR2 SQIVND (reference sequence). The CDR3 covers 15 residues. CDR3 residues: CASSNRGGEDQPQHF. The CDR3 DNA sequence: TGTGCCAGTAGTAATCGAGGGGGCGAGGATCAGCCCCAGCATTTT.

A note on this clone: Other DNA sequences in the same sample also yield this CDR3. The J gene is TRBJ1-1, the V gene TRBV18, with 11 bases fitting TRBD1. After removal of 6 bases from V and 4 bases from J, the junction contained 7 bases not matched to a gene. This CDR3 region has 15 residues. The V gene's germline CDR1 is KGHSH and CDR2 LQKENI. CDR3 DNA sequence: TGTGCCAGCTCCCCCACGGGGACAGGGGGCACTGAAGCTTTCTTT. As protein: CASSPTGTGGTEAFF.

This rearrangement joins TRBV10-3 to TRBJ2-2; a weak D match, TRBD2 (6 bases). CDR1 ENHRY and CDR2 SYGVKD come from the germline V gene. The CDR3 consists of 18 residues. Trimming shortened V by 7 bases and J by 6 bases, and 27 bases separated the two germline ends. The CDR3 sequence: CAINPAGPLGVTAGELFF. The CDR3 DNA follows: TGTGCCATCAATCCGGCGGGGCCCCTCGGGGTTACCGCCGGGGAGCTGTTTTTT.

The V gene is TRBV4-3, the J gene TRBJ2-7, with D tentatively TRBD2 (5 bases). Germline loops: CDR1 LGHNA, CDR2 YSLEER. CDR3 length: 15 residues. V lost 0 bases to trimming and J lost 6 bases, with 15 bases between them. Written as DNA, the CDR3 is TGCGCCAGCAGCCAAGATTGGCAGGCGGGCCGCGAGCAGTACTTC. As protein: CASSQDWQAGREQYF.

V gene TRBV7-8 combines with J gene TRBJ1-6; D is perhaps TRBD1 (5 bases). The CDR3 has 14 amino acids. CDR1 and CDR2 (germline): SGHVS, FQNEAQ. Deletions cut 1 base from V and 8 bases from J, with 9 bases between. DNA for the CDR3: TGTGCCAGCAGCTTAGGCAGGGTGGATTCACCCCTCCACTTT. Its protein product is CASSLGRVDSPLHF.

The chain has TRBV6-6 and TRBJ2-5, with 10 bases that match TRBD1. CDR1 and CDR2 from the germline V gene are MNHNY and SVGAGI (reference sequence). The J segment lost 4 bases and the V segment lost 2 bases, leaving 4 bases of the junction unmatched. This CDR3 is 15 amino acids long. Here the CDR3 reads CASSYQGQGLETQYF. CDR3 DNA: TGTGCCAGCAGTTACCAGGGACAGGGGCTAGAGACCCAGTACTTC.

The sample holds one count of this clone. The CDR3 region has the DNA TGTGCCTGGAGAACCACTAGCGGGAACATTCAGTACTTC. The encoded protein is CAWRTTSGNIQYF. V and J are TRBV30 and TRBJ2-4; 9 bases map to TRBD2. This CDR3 has 13 amino acids. CDR1 is GTSNPN, CDR2 SVGIG, per germline (reference sequence). V gave up 3 bases and J gave up 7 bases; unmatched junction bases: 4.

The V gene is TRBV28, the J gene TRBJ1-2; D remains ambiguous. The CDR3 sequence is 12 residues long. V was clipped by 5 bases and J by 8 bases, with 12 bases between them. Germline CDR1 and CDR2: MDHEN and SYDVKM. The CDR3 reads CASSLILHGYTF. The DNA for the CDR3 is TGTGCCAGCAGTCTCATCTTACACGGCTACACCTTC.

For this clone: Other DNA variants within this sample encode the same CDR3. V gene TRBV5-6 combines with J gene TRBJ2-5; D gene ambiguous. The CDR3 spans 11 residues. Germline V gene data show CDR1 as SGHDT and CDR2 as YYEEEE. V lost 1 base, J lost 4 bases, and 2 bases lay in between. CDR3 amino acids: CASSLLETQYF. The CDR3 nucleotides read TGTGCCAGCAGCTTGTTAGAGACCCAGTACTTC.

The chain is built from TRBV14 and TRBJ2-1; D is unresolved. Trimming pared 2 bases from V and 1 base from J, leaving 9 bases between. CDR1 and CDR2 from the germline V gene are SGHDN and FVKESK. The CDR3 spans 15 residues. The CDR3 region has the DNA TGTGCCAGCAGCCAACTTGGGAATTCCTACAATGAGCAGTTCTTC. Translated: CASSQLGNSYNEQFF.

This clone was counted a single time. The V gene is TRBV6-1, the J gene TRBJ1-2; tentatively, D is TRBD1 (5 bases). The CDR3 consists of 14 residues. Germline V gene lookup returns CDR1 MNHNS and CDR2 SASEGT. V was clipped by 7 bases and J by 6 bases, with 18 bases between them. The CDR3 bases are TGTGCCAGCATTCGAAGCTGGGGGACCGATGGCTACACCTTC. Its translation: CASIRSWGTDGYTF.

This chain links TRBV19 with TRBJ2-1; D is uncertain. Germline V gene data show CDR1 as LNHDA and CDR2 as SQIVND (reference sequence). This CDR3 has 12 residues. V was trimmed by 4 bases and J by 6 bases, leaving 7 bases between them. The CDR3 DNA reads TGTGCCAGTAGTACAGAATTCAATGAGCAGTTCTTC. It codes for CASSTEFNEQFF.

The chain recombines TRBV5-6 with TRBJ1-6; D remains ambiguous. Germline CDR1 SGHDT, CDR2 YYEEEE. This CDR3 region has 16 residues. The ends were cut back, 3 bases at V and 7 bases at J, with 17 bases in the middle. The CDR3 is CASSWEHETFNSPLHF. The CDR3 nucleotides read TGTGCCAGCAGCTGGGAACACGAGACCTTCAATTCACCCCTCCACTTT.

In regard to this clone: One junction end disagrees with the germline gene, perhaps due to a read error. The rearrangement joins TRBV5-4 to TRBJ1-3; no firm D call. CDR3 length: 14 residues. Germline V gene data show CDR1 as SGHNT and CDR2 as YYREEE (reference sequence). In DNA, the CDR3 is TGTGCCAACAGCTTGGGCGGGTCTGGAAACACCATATATTTT. It specifies CANSLGGSGNTIYF.

The CDR3 region is CASSPDSLYGYTF. The CDR3 coding sequence is TGTGCCAGCAGCCCGGACAGCCTCTATGGCTACACCTTC. This chain uses TRBV11-2 with TRBJ1-2; TRBD1 might be the D (6 bases). CDR1 is SGHAT and CDR2 is FQNNGV in the germline V gene. Trimming took off 5 bases at V and 4 bases at J, with 11 bases between the two ends. This CDR3 comprises 13 residues.

CDR3 in amino acids: CASSRGGNTIYF. For the CDR3, the DNA is TGTGCCAGCAGTCGCGGGGGGAACACCATATATTTT. This rearrangement joins TRBV6-5 to TRBJ1-3, with TRBD1 as a possible D gene (5 bases). Germline CDR1 MNHEY, CDR2 SVGAGI. The CDR3 contains 12 residues. Between the trimmed V and J ends, which lost 5 bases and 7 bases, there was a span of 9 bases.

V usage is TRBV18 and J usage is TRBJ1-5; 7 bases line up with TRBD1. The CDR3 runs to 16 residues. CDR1 is KGHSH and CDR2 is LQKENI in the germline V gene. After removal of 2 bases from V and 6 bases from J, the junction contained 10 bases not matched to a gene. CDR3 protein: CASSPVVQGGGQPQHF. DNA for the CDR3: TGTGCCAGCTCACCAGTGGTCCAGGGGGGAGGTCAGCCCCAGCATTTT.

As DNA, the CDR3 is TGTGCCAGCAGCCCTTCGGTATGGGAGCAGTTCTTC. This translates into CASSPSVWEQFF. V usage is TRBV6-6 and J usage is TRBJ2-1; D remains unclear. CDR1 is MNHNY, CDR2 SVGAGI, per germline (reference sequence). The CDR3 length is 12 residues. The V gene lost 6 bases and the J gene lost 10 bases, with 13 bases spanning the gap.

The chain joins TRBV5-1 to TRBJ2-1; D is uncertain. The CDR3 runs to 16 residues. The V and J ends lost 5 bases and 5 bases respectively, with 20 bases between them. Germline V gene data show CDR1 as SGHRS and CDR2 as YFSETQ. CDR3 sequence (DNA): TGCGCCAGCAGTTTCTCAGCAGCCTCCACACACAATGAGCAGTTCTTC. This sequence encodes CASSFSAASTHNEQFF.

The rearrangement uses TRBV6-5 and TRBJ2-5, with D perhaps TRBD1 or TRBD2 (5 bases each). Germline V gene lookup returns CDR1 MNHEY and CDR2 SVGAGI. V was cut by 4 bases and J by 7 bases, with 13 bases left in between. This CDR3 is built from 13 residues. The CDR3 here is CASSSTGARTQYF. CDR3 in DNA: TGTGCCAGCAGTTCGACCGGGGCGAGGACCCAGTACTTC.

The chain recombines TRBV5-4 with TRBJ2-6; no clear D. The CDR3 loop spans 14 amino acids. V shed 3 bases and J shed 3 bases, with 7 bases lying between them. Germline V gene data show CDR1 as SGHNT and CDR2 as YYREEE (reference sequence). For the CDR3, the DNA is TGTGCCAGCAGCTCGGCTGGTGGGGCCAACGTCCTGACTTTC. Protein sequence: CASSSAGGANVLTF.

The rearrangement uses TRBV19 and TRBJ1-2, with D perhaps TRBD1 (5 bases). CDR1 is LNHDA, CDR2 SQIVND, per germline (reference sequence). V shed 5 bases and J shed 8 bases, with 15 bases lying between them. There are 13 residues in the CDR3. CDR3 bases: TGTGCCAGTAGTCGAACCAGGGAGCGGGGCTACACCTTC. Its protein product is CASSRTRERGYTF.

The chain employs TRBV2 and TRBJ1-4, with 7 bases fitting TRBD1. In germline, CDR1 is SNHLY, CDR2 FYNNEI. V gave up 8 bases and J gave up 9 bases; unmatched junction bases: 18. This CDR3 contains 16 residues. The CDR3 DNA follows: TGTGCCAGCCTGGAGGGGAGTTGGACAGGCTCGCAAAAACTGTTTTTT. Protein sequence: CASLEGSWTGSQKLFF.

Regarding this clone: Other nucleotide sequences from this sample produce the same CDR3. This chain links TRBV7-6 with TRBJ1-4, with D hard to call. The CDR3 contains 11 residues. CDR1 is SGHVS, CDR2 FNYEAQ, per germline. V was shortened by 2 bases and J by 5 bases, with 0 bases between the two germline ends. The CDR3 DNA reads as TGTGCCAGCAGCTTAAATGAAAAACTGTTTTTT. Amino acids: CASSLNEKLFF.

The rearrangement links TRBV6-6 to TRBJ1-5; tentatively, D is TRBD1 (5 bases). In germline, CDR1 is MNHNY, CDR2 SVGAGI (reference sequence). The CDR3 is made up of 12 amino acids. The V end was cut by 4 bases, the J end by 11 bases, with 12 bases between. DNA of the CDR3: TGTGCCAGCAGTTCAGGTCTCAGGGCCCAGCATTTT. Translating gives CASSSGLRAQHF.

This clone has only a few counts. V is TRBV10-3 and J is TRBJ1-1; D perhaps matches TRBD1 (6 bases). Germline lookup yields CDR1 ENHRY and CDR2 SYGVKD. Trimming shortened V by 6 bases and J by 4 bases, and 15 bases separated the two germline ends. The CDR3 extends over 14 amino acids. The CDR3 loop reads CAISNREVSTEAFF. The CDR3 nucleotides are TGTGCCATCAGCAACAGGGAAGTCTCCACTGAAGCTTTCTTT.